This T cell receptor (beta chain) was identified in a study of cytomegalovirus exposure and HLA in healthy donors. PCR employed 60 Vbeta and 13 Jbeta primers. Sequenced by immunoSEQ multiplex PCR; TCRdb stores in-frame clones only, minus some. The data hold 150,000 to 200,000 clones, with roughly three quarters observed a single time. The germline CDR1 and CDR2 sequences are MGHRA and YSYEKL. The CDR3 is 15 amino acids. With 0 bases clipped from V and 7 bases from J, the junction kept 5 bases outside the gene matches. The material sequenced was PBMCs. This receptor was identified in a woman between 50 and 59 years old in good health and CMV-seronegative. The chain employs TRBV4-1 and TRBJ1-4; 7 positions agree with TRBD1. The DNA for the CDR3 is TGCGCCAGCAGCCAAGAGGGACAGAGGACTGAAAAACTGTTTTTT. Protein: CASSQEGQRTEKLFF.